The sequence of this T cell receptor (beta chain) was determined in a study of graft-versus-host responses after intestinal transplantation. Whole-study context: Every recipient underwent anti-thymocyte globulin induction, then tacrolimus and steroids for approximately three years.

Study-wide results and limits: Allografts of one patient group, those with graft-donor T cell macrochimerism, had high graft-versus-host to host-versus-graft clonal ratios. Early post-transplant HvG declines were associated with peak circulating GvH clone levels. Analysis identified GvH clones in recipient marrow, with some appearing first in ileum or blood.

Only in-frame clones appear in the TCRdb table, and some are missing; sequencing was by immunoSEQ multiplex PCR. The sample comprises 130,000 or so clones, 92% of which are singletons, and about 0.19% rests with the top ten. V was pared by 7 bases and J by 4 bases, with 11 bases of the junction left unmatched. Germline CDR1 and CDR2: SGHTA and FQGNSA. The CDR3 loop spans 15 amino acids. On this clone itself: The antigen is not known.

The chain employs TRBV7-2 and TRBJ1-2, with 8 nucleotides matching TRBD1. The sequenced sample was unstimulated CD4+ T cells sorted from spleen or lymph node cells, obtained before intestinal transplant. The receptor was derived from a human donor who received an intestinal transplant. CDR3 region: CASTQLAGGPYGYTF. DNA for the CDR3: TGTGCCAGCACGCAACTCGCAGGGGGCCCCTATGGCTACACCTTC.